Listed below are T cell receptor beta chains from one sample, sequenced in a study of T cells in Graves' hyperthyroidism and ophthalmopathy. TCRdb reprocessed the multiplex PCR reads via MiXCR and lists one record per CDR3 protein. The sample consists of over 300,000 distinct CDR3 sequences, approximately 15% of them appearing once. Material: blood. Receptors originate from a woman aged 55-75 years with Graves' hyperthyroidism. Each CDR3 is given with its conserved first and last residue. The D gene is left open where the match is weak. Not every row has a clone size; where given, it reads once, few, many or a size class.

14,TRBJ2-2,.,TRBV5-6,many,CASSLVTNTGELFF,TGTGCCAGCAGCTTAGTTACGAACACCGGGGAGCTGTTTTTT
13,TRBJ1-1,.,TRBV5-1,.,CASSIGVFGEAFF,TGCGCCAGCAGCATAGGGGTTTTTGGTGAAGCTTTCTTT
16,TRBJ2-1,TRBD2,TRBV24-1,.,CATSERGTSAYNEQFF,TGTGCCACCAGTGAACGGGGGACTAGCGCTTACAATGAGCAGTTCTTC
17,TRBJ2-1,TRBD2,TRBV12-5,.,CASGAPLREGLYNEQFF,TGTGCTAGTGGTGCTCCTTTGCGGGAGGGCCTTTACAATGAGCAGTTCTTC
15,TRBJ2-3,.,TRBV5-1,many,CASSPPDGVADTQYF,TGCGCCAGCAGCCCACCGGACGGGGTTGCAGATACGCAGTATTTT
16,TRBJ2-3,TRBD2,TRBV28,many,CASSPSYSGSTDTQYF,TGTGCCAGCAGTCCCTCCTATAGCGGGAGCACAGATACGCAGTATTTT
13,TRBJ1-1,.,TRBV19,many,CASSATGITEAFF,TGTGCCAGTAGCGCGACAGGAATCACTGAAGCTTTCTTT
13,TRBJ2-3,.,TRBV2,many,CASSRDGADTQYF,TGTGCCAGCAGTCGTGACGGGGCTGATACGCAGTATTTT
15,TRBJ1-2,TRBD1,TRBV7-9,many,CASSTPGQGEYGYTF,TGTGCCAGCAGCACCCCGGGACAGGGGGAATATGGCTACACCTTC
13,TRBJ1-2,TRBD1,TRBV29-1,many,CSVRQGGSYGYTF,TGCAGCGTTAGACAGGGAGGTTCCTATGGCTACACCTTC
15,TRBJ2-7,.,TRBV11-3,many,CASSIGGEFSYEQYF,TGTGCCAGCAGCATAGGGGGTGAATTCTCCTACGAGCAGTACTTC
13,TRBJ2-1,.,TRBV27,many,CASSLSGTNEQFF,TGTGCCAGCAGTTTATCTGGGACTAATGAGCAGTTCTTC
14,TRBJ2-7,.,TRBV2,many,CASSELGHSVEQYF,TGTGCCAGCAGTGAACTAGGACATTCTGTTGAGCAGTACTTC
14,TRBJ2-1,TRBD1,TRBV6-2/TRBV6-3,.,CASRAGQGFNEQFF,TGTGCCAGCAGGGCCGGACAGGGGTTTAATGAGCAGTTCTTC
14,TRBJ2-7,TRBD1,TRBV6-1,many,CASRIGQAPYEQYF,TGTGCCAGCAGGATTGGACAGGCCCCCTACGAGCAGTACTTC
14,TRBJ1-2,.,TRBV6-1,few,CASSPARGSVGYTF,TGTGCCAGCAGTCCGGCGAGGGGGAGTGTTGGCTACACCTTC
13,TRBJ2-1,.,TRBV9,few,CASSLGWYNEQFF,TGTGCCAGCAGCCTCGGTTGGTACAATGAGCAGTTCTTC
15,TRBJ1-4,.,TRBV15,many,CATSREIQENEKLFF,TGTGCCACCAGCAGAGAAATACAGGAGAATGAAAAACTGTTTTTT
14,TRBJ2-1,TRBD2,TRBV11-2,many,CASSFPGTSGVQFF,TGTGCCAGCAGCTTCCCCGGGACTAGCGGGGTACAGTTCTTC
13,TRBJ1-5,.,TRBV7-9,few,CASSRDFDQPQHF,TGTGCCAGCAGCCGGGACTTCGATCAGCCCCAGCATTTT
13,TRBJ2-5,.,TRBV11-2,many,CASSGAYQETQYF,TGTGCCAGCAGCGGGGCTTACCAAGAGACCCAGTACTTC
14,TRBJ2-7,.,TRBV5-8,many,CASSPSFSSYEQYF,TGTGCCAGCAGTCCTAGCTTTAGCTCCTACGAGCAGTACTTC
14,TRBJ2-2,.,TRBV7-9,few,CASSFISSTGELFF,TGTGCCAGCAGCTTTATCTCGAGCACCGGGGAGCTGTTTTTT
14,TRBJ1-1,.,TRBV27,.,CASSLSGYDTEAFF,TGTGCCAGCAGTTTATCAGGGTATGATACTGAAGCTTTCTTT
12,TRBJ1-2,.,TRBV29-1,many,CSVEDLGHGYTF,TGCAGCGTTGAAGATTTGGGGCATGGCTACACCTTC
14,TRBJ2-5,TRBD1,TRBV20-1,many,CSARVGTAQETQYF,TGCAGTGCTAGAGTGGGGACAGCACAAGAGACCCAGTACTTC
14,TRBJ1-1,.,TRBV14,.,CASSKNRVFTEAFF,TGTGCCAGCAGCAAGAACAGGGTTTTCACTGAAGCTTTCTTT
13,TRBJ1-1,.,TRBV2,many,CASSMTANTEAFF,TGTGCCAGCAGTATGACAGCAAATACTGAAGCTTTCTTT
15,TRBJ1-1,.,TRBV7-8,many,CASSPYWVSDTEAFF,TGTGCCAGCAGTCCATACTGGGTCTCGGACACTGAAGCTTTCTTT
15,TRBJ2-5,.,TRBV6-5,many,CASSYSILARETQYF,TGTGCCAGCAGTTACTCAATATTGGCTAGAGAGACCCAGTACTTC
15,TRBJ2-3,TRBD1,TRBV25-1,once,CASSEQTGGSDTQYF,TGTGCCAGCAGTGAGCAAACAGGGGGCTCAGATACGCAGTATTTT
15,TRBJ1-5,.,TRBV28,.,CASSFAGARNQPQHF,TGTGCCAGCAGTTTCGCAGGGGCGCGCAATCAGCCCCAGCATTTT
14,TRBJ1-2,TRBD1,TRBV24-1,few,CATMGGTANYGYTF,TGTGCCACCATGGGGGGGACAGCGAACTATGGCTACACCTTC
13,TRBJ2-7,.,TRBV10-3,.,CAISGTGIYEQYF,TGTGCCATCAGTGGAACAGGGATCTACGAGCAGTACTTC
16,TRBJ2-1,TRBD1,TRBV24-1,many,CATSEFDRGSYNEQFF,TGTGCCACCAGTGAGTTCGACAGGGGATCCTACAATGAGCAGTTCTTC
14,TRBJ1-2,TRBD1,TRBV20-1,many,CSAQTGQGASGYTF,TGCAGTGCCCAAACGGGTCAGGGGGCGAGTGGCTACACCTTC
13,TRBJ1-1,.,TRBV6-2/TRBV6-3,.,CASSYGPNTEAFF,TGTGCCAGCAGTTACGGTCCAAACACTGAAGCTTTCTTT
15,TRBJ1-2,.,TRBV15,many,CATSRDGSSRYGYTF,TGTGCCACCAGCAGAGATGGGTCCTCGCGATATGGCTACACCTTC
16,TRBJ2-3,.,TRBV7-8,.,CASSQNLALNTDTQYF,TGTGCCAGCAGCCAAAACCTAGCGTTGAACACAGATACGCAGTATTTT
18,TRBJ2-7,.,TRBV19,few,CASSIQAPSGDTLYEQYF,TGTGCCAGTAGTATACAGGCCCCCTCCGGGGACACCTTATACGAGCAGTACTTC
14,TRBJ2-3,TRBD1,TRBV28,many,CAGPDRGSTDTQYF,TGTGCCGGCCCGGACAGGGGGTCCACAGATACGCAGTATTTT
14,TRBJ1-4,.,TRBV28,many,CASTQGTGNEKLFF,TGTGCCAGCACCCAGGGAACGGGTAATGAAAAACTGTTTTTT
15,TRBJ2-3,TRBD2,TRBV2,many,CASTGTSGRPDTQYF,TGTGCCAGCACGGGGACTAGCGGGAGACCAGATACGCAGTATTTT
13,TRBJ2-7,.,TRBV4-1,many,CASSQAYRDEQYF,TGCGCCAGCAGCCAAGCCTACAGGGACGAGCAGTACTTC
14,TRBJ1-2,TRBD1,TRBV3-1,many,CASSPGGTAYGYTF,TGTGCCAGCAGCCCAGGCGGGACAGCCTATGGCTACACCTTC
15,TRBJ1-5,TRBD1,TRBV7-9,.,CASSGKTGAGQPQHF,TGTGCCAGCAGCGGAAAGACAGGGGCTGGTCAGCCCCAGCATTTT
16,TRBJ2-2,TRBD2,TRBV6-2/TRBV6-3,.,CASSYLSGVNTGELFF,TGTGCCAGCAGTTACTTGAGCGGGGTCAACACCGGGGAGCTGTTTTTT
18,TRBJ2-2,TRBD2,TRBV24-1,few,CATSDSYRAGVDTGELFF,TGTGCCACCAGTGATTCATACAGAGCGGGAGTGGATACCGGGGAGCTGTTTTTT
15,TRBJ1-4,.,TRBV7-2,.,CASSLRRATNEKLFF,TGTGCCAGCAGCTTAAGAAGAGCAACTAATGAAAAACTGTTTTTT
11,TRBJ2-1,TRBD2,TRBV19,.,CASSTSREEFF,TGTGCCAGTAGTACCTCACGGGAGGAGTTCTTC
18,TRBJ2-3,TRBD2,TRBV5-4,few,CASSLKLAGGKGTDTQYF,TGTGCCAGCAGCTTGAAACTAGCGGGAGGGAAAGGCACAGATACGCAGTATTTT
11,TRBJ1-2,.,TRBV12-3/TRBV12-4,many,CASRANYGYTF,TGTGCCAGCAGGGCCAACTATGGCTACACCTTC
15,TRBJ2-3,.,TRBV20-1,.,CSASVGSFNPDTQYF,TGCAGTGCTAGTGTTGGGTCGTTTAACCCAGATACGCAGTATTTT
14,TRBJ1-1,.,TRBV27,many,CASSLLPMNTEAFF,TGTGCCAGCAGTTTACTCCCTATGAACACTGAAGCTTTCTTT
18,TRBJ1-1,TRBD1,TRBV4-1,.,CASRAGRRQGARGTEAFF,TGCGCCAGCAGGGCGGGCAGGAGACAGGGGGCGCGGGGCACTGAAGCTTTCTTT
13,TRBJ2-1,.,TRBV25-1,few,CASSESRPSEQFF,TGTGCCAGCAGTGAGTCCAGACCTTCGGAGCAGTTCTTC
14,TRBJ2-5,.,TRBV5-1,many,CASSQDHSQETQYF,TGCGCCAGCAGCCAAGACCACTCACAAGAGACCCAGTACTTC
11,TRBJ1-2,TRBD1,TRBV5-1,few,CASSLQGVSTF,TGCGCCAGCAGCTTACAGGGGGTGAGCACCTTC
16,TRBJ2-3,TRBD2,TRBV11-2,many,CASSPLAGGGADTQYF,TGTGCCAGCAGCCCCCTAGCGGGAGGGGGTGCAGATACGCAGTATTTT
14,TRBJ2-1,TRBD2,TRBV29-1,.,CSVPGTTSYNEQFF,TGCAGCGTCCCCGGGACTACCTCCTACAATGAGCAGTTCTTC